These 6 T cell receptor beta chains originate from one sample sequenced in a study of blood T cell repertoires in COVID-19. Profiled with immunoSEQ multiplex PCR; TCRdb holds only in-frame clones, not every one. The data contain some 150,000 clones, 80% to 90% of them singletons. The source material was peripheral blood. All receptors derive from a woman older than 75 with acute or convalescent COVID-19.

The chain couples TRBV18 to TRBJ1-3; TRBD1 agrees at 7 bases. Germline-derived CDR1 and CDR2 are KGHSH and LQKENI. This CDR3 has 15 amino acids. Trimming cost V 3 bases and J 3 bases; bases outside gene matches: 5. The CDR3 bases are TGTGCCAGCTCACCGGTGACAGGGATTGGAAACACCATATATTTT. Protein: CASSPVTGIGNTIYF.

The count of this clone is one. The gene calls are TRBV11-3 and TRBJ1-5; D remains ambiguous. Germline V gene data show CDR1 as SGHNT and CDR2 as YENEEA. The CDR3 is 14 residues long. The germline V and J ends were trimmed by 0 bases and 4 bases, with 7 bases remaining between them. CDR3 protein: CASSLEQRNQPQHF. CDR3 DNA: TGTGCCAGCAGCTTAGAACAGCGGAATCAGCCCCAGCATTTT.

The chain combines TRBV5-1 with TRBJ1-2; 9 bases align to TRBD1. Per the germline V gene, CDR1 is SGHRS and CDR2 is YFSETQ. The CDR3 is 14 amino acids. Losses at the gene ends were 3 bases for V and 8 bases for J; bases not matched to a gene: 8. The CDR3 DNA reads TGCGCCAGCAGCTCCACTGGGACAGGGAGCGGCTACACCTTC. It translates to CASSSTGTGSGYTF.

The rearrangement uses TRBV19 and TRBJ2-1, with 12 positions matching TRBD2. Per the germline V gene, CDR1 is LNHDA and CDR2 is SQIVND (reference sequence). The length of the CDR3 is 16 residues. V lost 5 bases, J lost 8 bases, and 10 bases stayed unmatched. Written as DNA, the CDR3 is TGTGCCAGTAGTGTGTGGACTAGCGGGGACCAGGATGAGCAGTTCTTC. Its protein is CASSVWTSGDQDEQFF.

The chain links TRBV6-1 to TRBJ1-6, with 7 bases that match TRBD1. Trimming cost V 4 bases and J 7 bases; bases outside gene matches: 7. Germline V gene data show CDR1 as MNHNS and CDR2 as SASEGT. This CDR3 has 15 residues. The chain's CDR3 is CASSVNRGTNSPLHF. In DNA form, the CDR3 reads TGTGCCAGCAGTGTAAACAGGGGTACAAATTCACCCCTCCACTTT.

V usage is TRBV7-8 and J usage is TRBJ1-2, with no clear D. Trimming cost V 1 base and J 4 bases, with 13 bases left between them. There are 15 residues in the CDR3. Germline loops: CDR1 SGHVS, CDR2 FQNEAQ. For the CDR3, the DNA is TGTGCCAGCAGCTTAGTCGCCTTTGCAGGCTATGGCTACACCTTC. It translates to CASSLVAFAGYGYTF.